The clone carrying this TCR beta chain was counted many times. Its antigen is unknown. CDR3 size: 16 residues. In germline, CDR1 is DFQATT, CDR2 SNEGSKA (reference sequence). With 5 bases clipped from V and 3 bases from J, the junction kept 12 bases outside the gene matches. This entry belongs to a study of CD8+CD57+ T cells in acquired aplastic anemia. Looking at the study overall: Across the sorted CD4+ and CD8+ cells, DNA amounts averaged roughly 3.5 ug.

Genomic DNA constituted the template upon which TCR beta VDJ and CDR3 profiling was performed. Each CDR3 protein is one row after TCRdb ran MiXCR on the reads. Of 150,000 to 200,000 distinct CDR3 sequences listed, 64% were seen once; the top ten hold around 42%. Study-level results: No significant patient-versus-control difference appeared in CD8+ Simpson's diversity. Shared by patients and controls, roughly 28 CD8+ CDR3s were abundant in patients.

This clonotype was obtained from a human donor with severe aplastic anemia or a healthy control (not recorded which). This chain connects TRBV20-1 to TRBJ2-1; TRBD2 matches at 8 bases. The specimen was sorted CD4+, CD8+, or CD8+CD57+ T cells (not recorded which) from PBMCs. The CDR3 protein is CSASGLAIHYYNEQFF. CDR3 in DNA: TGCAGTGCTTCTGGACTAGCAATTCACTACTACAATGAGCAGTTCTTC.